Listed below are T cell receptor beta chains from one sample, sequenced in a study of graft-versus-host responses after intestinal transplantation. The protocol was immunoSEQ multiplex PCR, while the TCRdb copy is restricted to in-frame clones and leaves out a portion. Of 20,000 to 30,000 clones listed, almost 40% are singletons. Sequenced material: alloreactive CD4+ T cells from a mixed lymphocyte reaction culture, taken before intestinal transplant. The receptors here all came from a human patient who received an intestinal transplant. CDR3s include the opening cysteine and the closing phenylalanine or tryptophan. The D gene is left open where the match is weak. Rows may omit the clone size; those that give it use once, few, many or a size class.

v_gene	d_gene	j_gene	abundance	CDR3nt	CDR3aa
TRBV6-5	NA	TRBJ1-1	NA	TGTGCCAGCAGACGAACTATGAACACTGAAGCTTTCTTT	CASRRTMNTEAFF
TRBV5-1	NA	TRBJ1-2	NA	TGCGCCAGCAGTTCGACAGGAGCTAACTATGGCTACACCTTC	CASSSTGANYGYTF
TRBV6-6	TRBD1	TRBJ1-2	NA	TGTGCCAGCAGTTACAATATAGGGGGCAACTATGGCTACACCTTC	CASSYNIGGNYGYTF
TRBV28	NA	TRBJ1-2	few	TGTGCCAGCAGTTTAGGGACAAGCTATGGCTACACCTTC	CASSLGTSYGYTF
TRBV11-1	NA	TRBJ2-1	NA	TGTGCCAGCAGCTTAGGGCCCCGGGGTGAGCAGTTCTTC	CASSLGPRGEQFF
TRBV5-1	NA	TRBJ2-1	NA	TGCGCCAGCAGCTTGGCAGGGTTTGAGCAGTTCTTC	CASSLAGFEQFF
TRBV4-2	TRBD2	TRBJ2-7	NA	TGTGCCAGCAGCCGAGGTAGCGGGAGTTCCTACGAGCAGTACTTC	CASSRGSGSSYEQYF
TRBV4-2	NA	TRBJ1-2	once	TGTGCCAGCAGCCAAGAACTTAGAGCTCTCTATGGCTACACCTTC	CASSQELRALYGYTF
TRBV5-6	TRBD2	TRBJ2-1	NA	TGTGCCAGCAGCTTTCCGTATGGCGGGAGAAACAATGAGCAGTTCTTC	CASSFPYGGRNNEQFF
TRBV6-5	NA	TRBJ2-1	few	TGTGCCAGCAGCAACATCGAATCTTACAATGAGCAGTTCTTC	CASSNIESYNEQFF
TRBV14	TRBD1	TRBJ2-3	NA	TGTGCCAGCAGCGACAGGGGGCGTTTCTCGGATACGCAGTATTTT	CASSDRGRFSDTQYF
TRBV19	TRBD2	TRBJ2-3	NA	TGTGCCAGTAGTACCTACCCGAGCCTAGCGGGAGGGTTAGATACGCAGTATTTT	CASSTYPSLAGGLDTQYF
TRBV30	TRBD2	TRBJ2-1	NA	TGTGCCTGGATGATGGACGGGGGGAATGAGCAGTTCTTC	CAWMMDGGNEQFF
TRBV18	NA	TRBJ2-1	few	TGTGCCAGCTCACACCTTCCTAGTGTATATGAGCAGTTCTTC	CASSHLPSVYEQFF
TRBV9	NA	TRBJ2-2	NA	TGTGCCAGCAGCGTAGTAGGCGGGGCGAACACCGGGGAGCTGTTTTTT	CASSVVGGANTGELFF
TRBV19	NA	TRBJ1-2	NA	TGTGCCAGTAGGCCGAAGCAGGGAACAGGTGGCAACTATGGCTACACCTTC	CASRPKQGTGGNYGYTF
TRBV12-2	NA	TRBJ1-5	once	TGTGCAAGTCGCTTTCGACAAGATAGCAATCAGCCCCAGCATTTT	CASRFRQDSNQPQHF
TRBV9	NA	TRBJ1-1	NA	TGTGCCAGCAGCGTCGGGGGTTCCGGTCCTGAAGCTTTCTTT	CASSVGGSGPEAFF
TRBV4-2	NA	TRBJ1-1	NA	TGTGCCAGCAGCCAAGTAGAGGCATGGACTGAAGCTTTCTTT	CASSQVEAWTEAFF
TRBV5-1	NA	TRBJ2-2	NA	TGCGCCAGCAGCTTGTGGGCAGGGAACACCGGGGAGCTGTTTTTT	CASSLWAGNTGELFF
TRBV7-8	TRBD1	TRBJ2-5	NA	TGTGCCAGCAGCGTGGGACAGGGGTTCTGGGAGACCCAGTACTTC	CASSVGQGFWETQYF
TRBV27	NA	TRBJ2-5	few	TGTGCCAGCACCCGAGGGATTGCCTACCAAGAGACCCAGTACTTC	CASTRGIAYQETQYF
TRBV5-4	TRBD2	TRBJ2-1	NA	TGTGCCAGCAGCTTTGCGGGAGGGGCTCGCAATGAGCAGTTCTTC	CASSFAGGARNEQFF
TRBV30	NA	TRBJ2-2	NA	TGTGCCTGGAGTCGGACCCTGCGGGACCGGGAGCTGTTTTTT	CAWSRTLRDRELFF
TRBV7-9	TRBD2	TRBJ2-1	NA	TGTGCCAGCAGTTCTACACAACTAGCGGGAGGGGACAATGAGCAGTTCTTC	CASSSTQLAGGDNEQFF
TRBV7-8	TRBD2	TRBJ2-2	NA	TGTGCCAGCAGCTCCCAACAGGTTACTAGCGGGGGGCCTTGGAACACCGGGGAGCTGTTTTTT	CASSSQQVTSGGPWNTGELFF
TRBV6-5	NA	TRBJ1-1	NA	TGTGCCAGCAGTTACGAGGTGAACACTGAAGCTTTCTTT	CASSYEVNTEAFF
TRBV6-1	NA	TRBJ2-3	once	TGTGCCAGCAGTCCGCAGGGATTCGGCACAGATACGCAGTATTTT	CASSPQGFGTDTQYF
TRBV15	NA	TRBJ1-1	NA	TGTGCCACCAGCAGAGATCCGGGATGGGGCACTGAAGCTTTCTTT	CATSRDPGWGTEAFF
TRBV18	NA	TRBJ1-1	NA	TGTGCCAGCTCACCCCGGACAAACAGGAACACTGAAGCTTTCTTT	CASSPRTNRNTEAFF
TRBV7-2	TRBD1	TRBJ1-2	NA	TGTGCCAGCAGCCTAAAACCGGGACAGGGGAACTATGGCTACACCTTC	CASSLKPGQGNYGYTF
TRBV5-1	TRBD1	TRBJ2-7	once	TGCGCCAGCAGCTTATCGCCCTCGCCGGGACAGGGCTACGAGCAGTACTTC	CASSLSPSPGQGYEQYF